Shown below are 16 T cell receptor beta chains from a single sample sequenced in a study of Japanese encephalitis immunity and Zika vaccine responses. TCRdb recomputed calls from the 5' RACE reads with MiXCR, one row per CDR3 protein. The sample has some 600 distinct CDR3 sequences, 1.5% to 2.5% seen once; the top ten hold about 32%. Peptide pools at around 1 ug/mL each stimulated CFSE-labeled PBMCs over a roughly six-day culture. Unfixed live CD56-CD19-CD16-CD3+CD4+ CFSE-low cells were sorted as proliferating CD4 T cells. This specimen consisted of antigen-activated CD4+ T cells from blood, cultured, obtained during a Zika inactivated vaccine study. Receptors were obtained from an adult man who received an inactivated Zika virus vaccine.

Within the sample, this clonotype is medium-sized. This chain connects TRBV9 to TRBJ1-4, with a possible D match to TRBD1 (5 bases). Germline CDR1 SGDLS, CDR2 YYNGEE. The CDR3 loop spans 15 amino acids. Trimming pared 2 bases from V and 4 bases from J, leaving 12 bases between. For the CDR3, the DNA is TGTGCCAGCAGCGTCTCGGGACGGCTTAATGAAAAACTGTTTTTT. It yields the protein CASSVSGRLNEKLFF.

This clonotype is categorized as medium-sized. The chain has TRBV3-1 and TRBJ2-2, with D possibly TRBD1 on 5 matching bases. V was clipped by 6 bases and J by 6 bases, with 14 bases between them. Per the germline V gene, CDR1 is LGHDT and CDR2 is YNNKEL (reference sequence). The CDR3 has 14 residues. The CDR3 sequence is CASRRQGASGELFF. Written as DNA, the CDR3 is TGTGCCAGCAGGCGGCAGGGTGCCTCCGGGGAGCTGTTTTTT.

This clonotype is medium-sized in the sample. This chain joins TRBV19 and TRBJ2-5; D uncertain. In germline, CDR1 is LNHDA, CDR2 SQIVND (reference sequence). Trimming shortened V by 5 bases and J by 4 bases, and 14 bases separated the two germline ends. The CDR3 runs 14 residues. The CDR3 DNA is TGTGCCAGTAGTCCGACCCTTAGAGGAGAGACCCAGTACTTC. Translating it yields CASSPTLRGETQYF.

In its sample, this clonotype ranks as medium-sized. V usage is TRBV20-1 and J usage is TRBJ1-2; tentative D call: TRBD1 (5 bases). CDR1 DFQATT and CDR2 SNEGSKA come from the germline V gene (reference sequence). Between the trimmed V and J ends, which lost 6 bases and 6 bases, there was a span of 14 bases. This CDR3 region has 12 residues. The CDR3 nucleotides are TGCAGTGCCAGCAGACAGTTTGATGGCTACACCTTC. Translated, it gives CSASRQFDGYTF.

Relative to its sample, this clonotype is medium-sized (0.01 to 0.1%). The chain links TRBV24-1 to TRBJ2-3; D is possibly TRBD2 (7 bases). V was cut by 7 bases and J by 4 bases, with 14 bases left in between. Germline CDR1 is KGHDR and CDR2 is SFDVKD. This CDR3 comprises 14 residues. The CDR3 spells CATRTGGISDTQYF. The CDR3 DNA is TGTGCCACCAGGACGGGGGGCATATCAGATACGCAGTATTTT.

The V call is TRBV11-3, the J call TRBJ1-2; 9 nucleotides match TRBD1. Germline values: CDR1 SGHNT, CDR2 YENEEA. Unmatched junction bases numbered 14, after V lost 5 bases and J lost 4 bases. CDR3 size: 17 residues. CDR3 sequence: CASSRGLGQGYFYGYTF. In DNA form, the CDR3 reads TGTGCCAGCAGCCGCGGCCTGGGACAGGGCTACTTCTATGGCTACACCTTC.

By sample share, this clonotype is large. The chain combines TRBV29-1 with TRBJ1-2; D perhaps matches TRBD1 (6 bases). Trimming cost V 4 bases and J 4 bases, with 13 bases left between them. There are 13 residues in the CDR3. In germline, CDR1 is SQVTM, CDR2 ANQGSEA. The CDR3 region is CSVALDSLYGYTF. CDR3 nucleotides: TGCAGCGTTGCCCTGGACAGCCTCTATGGCTACACCTTC. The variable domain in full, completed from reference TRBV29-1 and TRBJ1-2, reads SAVISQKPSRDICQRGTSLTIQCQVDSQVTMMFWYRQQPGQSLTLIATANQGSEATYESGFVIDKFPISRPNLTFSTLTVSNMSPEDSSIYLCSVALDSLYGYTFGSGTRLTVV.

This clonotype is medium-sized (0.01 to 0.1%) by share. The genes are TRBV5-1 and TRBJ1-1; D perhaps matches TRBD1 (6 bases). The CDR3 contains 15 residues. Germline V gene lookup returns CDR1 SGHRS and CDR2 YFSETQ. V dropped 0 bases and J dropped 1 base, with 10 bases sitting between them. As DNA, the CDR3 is TGCGCCAGCAGCTTGGCCGGGGGACAGAACACTGAAGCTTTCTTT. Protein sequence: CASSLAGGQNTEAFF.

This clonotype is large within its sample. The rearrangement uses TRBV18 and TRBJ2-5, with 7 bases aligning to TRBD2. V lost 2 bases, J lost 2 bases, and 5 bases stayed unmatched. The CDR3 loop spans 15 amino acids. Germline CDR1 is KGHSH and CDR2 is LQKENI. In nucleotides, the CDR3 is TGTGCCAGCTCACCAGCGGGGGTACCGCAAGAGACCCAGTACTTC. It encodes CASSPAGVPQETQYF.

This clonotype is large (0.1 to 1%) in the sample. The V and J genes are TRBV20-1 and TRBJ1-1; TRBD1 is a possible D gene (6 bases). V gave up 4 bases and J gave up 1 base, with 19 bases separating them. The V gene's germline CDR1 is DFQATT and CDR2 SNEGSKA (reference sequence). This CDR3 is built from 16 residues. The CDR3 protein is CSAIRPRGRSNTEAFF. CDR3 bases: TGCAGTGCTATCCGGCCCAGGGGAAGGTCGAACACTGAAGCTTTCTTT.

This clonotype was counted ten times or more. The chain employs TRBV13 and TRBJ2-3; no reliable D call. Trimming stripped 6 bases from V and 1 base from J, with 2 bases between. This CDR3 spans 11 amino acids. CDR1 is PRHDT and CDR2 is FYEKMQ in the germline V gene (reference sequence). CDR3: CASSRTDTQYF. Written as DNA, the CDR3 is TGTGCCAGCAGTCGCACAGATACGCAGTATTTT.

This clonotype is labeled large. CDR3 protein: CASSEIEMEPQHF. CDR3 coding DNA: TGTGCCAGCAGTGAAATCGAGATGGAGCCCCAGCATTTT. The chain recombines TRBV6-1 with TRBJ1-5; D uncertain. V lost 2 bases to trimming and J lost 8 bases, with 10 bases between them. Germline V CDR1 and CDR2: MNHNS, SASEGT. The CDR3 has 13 residues.

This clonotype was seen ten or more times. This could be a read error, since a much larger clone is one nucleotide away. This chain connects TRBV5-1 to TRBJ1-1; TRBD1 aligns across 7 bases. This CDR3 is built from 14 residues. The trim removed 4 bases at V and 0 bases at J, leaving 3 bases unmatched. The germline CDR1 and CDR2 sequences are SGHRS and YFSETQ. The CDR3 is CASSPGTVNTEAFF. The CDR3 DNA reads TGCGCCAGCAGCCCAGGGACAGTGAACACTGAAGCTTTCTTT. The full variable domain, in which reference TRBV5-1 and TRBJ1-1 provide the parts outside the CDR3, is KAGVTQTPRYLIKTRGQQVTLSCSPISGHRSVSWYQQTPGQGLQFLFEYFSETQRNKGNFPGRFSGRQFSNSRSEMNVSTLELGDSALYLCASSPGTVNTEAFFGQGTRLTVV.

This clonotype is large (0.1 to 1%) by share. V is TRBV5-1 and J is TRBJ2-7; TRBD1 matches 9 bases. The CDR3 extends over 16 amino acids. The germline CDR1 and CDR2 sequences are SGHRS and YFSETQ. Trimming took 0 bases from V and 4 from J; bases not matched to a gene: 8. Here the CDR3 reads CASSLATGTGTYEQYF. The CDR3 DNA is TGCGCCAGCAGCTTGGCTACCGGGACAGGGACGTACGAGCAGTACTTC.

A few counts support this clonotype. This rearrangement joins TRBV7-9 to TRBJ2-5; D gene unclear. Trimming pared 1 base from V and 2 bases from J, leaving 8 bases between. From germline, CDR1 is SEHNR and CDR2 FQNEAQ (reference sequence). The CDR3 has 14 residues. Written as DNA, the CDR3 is TGTGCCAGCAGCTTAGGCACCACTCAAGAGACCCAGTACTTC. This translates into CASSLGTTQETQYF.

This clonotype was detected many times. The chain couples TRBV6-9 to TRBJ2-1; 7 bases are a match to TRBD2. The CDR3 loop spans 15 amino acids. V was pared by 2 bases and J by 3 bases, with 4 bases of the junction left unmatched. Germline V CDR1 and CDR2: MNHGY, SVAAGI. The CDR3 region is CASSYLAGVYNEQFF. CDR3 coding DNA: TGTGCCAGCAGTTATCTGGCGGGGGTCTACAATGAGCAGTTCTTC.